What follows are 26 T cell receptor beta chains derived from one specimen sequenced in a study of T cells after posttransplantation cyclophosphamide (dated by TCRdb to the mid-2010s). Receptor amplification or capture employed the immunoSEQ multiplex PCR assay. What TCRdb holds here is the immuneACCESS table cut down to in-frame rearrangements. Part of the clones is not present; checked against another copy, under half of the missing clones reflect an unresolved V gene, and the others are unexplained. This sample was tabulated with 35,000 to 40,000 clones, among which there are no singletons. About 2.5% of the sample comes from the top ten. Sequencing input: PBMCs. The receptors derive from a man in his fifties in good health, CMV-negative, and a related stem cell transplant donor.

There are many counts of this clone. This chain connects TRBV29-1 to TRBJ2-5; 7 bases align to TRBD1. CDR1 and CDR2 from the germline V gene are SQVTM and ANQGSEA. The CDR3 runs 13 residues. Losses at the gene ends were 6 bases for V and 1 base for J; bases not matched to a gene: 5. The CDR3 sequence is CSVRRDSQETQYF. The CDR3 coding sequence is TGCAGCGTCCGACGGGACAGCCAAGAGACCCAGTACTTC.

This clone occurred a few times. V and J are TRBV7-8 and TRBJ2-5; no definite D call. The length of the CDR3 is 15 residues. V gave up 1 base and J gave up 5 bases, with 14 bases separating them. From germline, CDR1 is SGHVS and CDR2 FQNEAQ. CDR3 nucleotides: TGTGCCAGCAGCTTAGTCCCGGAAATCGGGGAGACCCAGTACTTC. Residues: CASSLVPEIGETQYF.

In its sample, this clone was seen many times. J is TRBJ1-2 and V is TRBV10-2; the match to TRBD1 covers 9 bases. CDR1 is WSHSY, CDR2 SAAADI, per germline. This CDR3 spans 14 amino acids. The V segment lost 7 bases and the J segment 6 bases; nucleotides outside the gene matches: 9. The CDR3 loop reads CASKMGQGDHGYTF. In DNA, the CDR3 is TGCGCCAGCAAAATGGGACAGGGAGATCATGGCTACACCTTC.

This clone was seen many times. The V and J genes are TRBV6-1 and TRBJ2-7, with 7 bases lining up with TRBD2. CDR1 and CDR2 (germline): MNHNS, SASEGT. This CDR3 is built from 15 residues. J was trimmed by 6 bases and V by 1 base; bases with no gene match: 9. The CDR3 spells CASSEGRAGTSEQYF. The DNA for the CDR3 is TGTGCCAGCAGTGAAGGTAGAGCGGGAACCTCCGAGCAGTACTTC.

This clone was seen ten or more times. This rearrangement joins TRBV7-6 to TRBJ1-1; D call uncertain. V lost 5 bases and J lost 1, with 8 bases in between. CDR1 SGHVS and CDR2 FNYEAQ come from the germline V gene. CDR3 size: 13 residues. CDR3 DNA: TGTGCCAGCAGCCTAAGACAGAACACTGAAGCTTTCTTT. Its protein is CASSLRQNTEAFF.

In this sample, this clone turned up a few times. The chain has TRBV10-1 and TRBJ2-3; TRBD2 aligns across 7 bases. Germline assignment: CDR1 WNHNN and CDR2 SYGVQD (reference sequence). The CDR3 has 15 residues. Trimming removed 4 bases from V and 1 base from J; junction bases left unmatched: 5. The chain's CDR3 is CASSGGGLGTDTQYF. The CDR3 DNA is TGCGCCAGCAGTGGGGGGGGACTGGGCACAGATACGCAGTATTTT.

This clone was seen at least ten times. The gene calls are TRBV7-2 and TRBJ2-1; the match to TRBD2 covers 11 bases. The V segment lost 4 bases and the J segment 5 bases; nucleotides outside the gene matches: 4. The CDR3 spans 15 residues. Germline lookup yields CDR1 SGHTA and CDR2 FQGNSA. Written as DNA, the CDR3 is TGTGCCAGCAGCTCCACTAGCGGGGGCCACAATGAGCAGTTCTTC. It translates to CASSSTSGGHNEQFF.

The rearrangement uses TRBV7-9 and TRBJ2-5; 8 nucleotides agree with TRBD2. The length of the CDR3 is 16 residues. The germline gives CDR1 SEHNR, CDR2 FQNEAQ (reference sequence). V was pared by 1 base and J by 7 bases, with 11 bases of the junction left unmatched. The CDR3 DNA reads TGTGCCAGCAGCTTAGTAGCCAGCGGGGGCAGAGGGACCCAGTACTTC. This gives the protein CASSLVASGGRGTQYF.

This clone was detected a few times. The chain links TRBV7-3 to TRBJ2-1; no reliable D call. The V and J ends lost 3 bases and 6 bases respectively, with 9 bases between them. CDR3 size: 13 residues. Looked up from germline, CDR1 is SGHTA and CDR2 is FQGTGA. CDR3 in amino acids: CASSLISSNEQFF. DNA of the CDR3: TGTGCCAGCAGCTTGATTAGCAGCAATGAGCAGTTCTTC.

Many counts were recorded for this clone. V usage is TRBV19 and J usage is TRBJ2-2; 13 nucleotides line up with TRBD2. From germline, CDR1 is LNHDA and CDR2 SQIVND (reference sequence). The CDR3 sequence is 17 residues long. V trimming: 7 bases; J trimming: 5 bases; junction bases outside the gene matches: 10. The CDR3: CASNVGLAGVSTGELFF. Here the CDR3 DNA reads TGTGCCAGTAACGTAGGACTAGCGGGAGTTTCTACCGGGGAGCTGTTTTTT.

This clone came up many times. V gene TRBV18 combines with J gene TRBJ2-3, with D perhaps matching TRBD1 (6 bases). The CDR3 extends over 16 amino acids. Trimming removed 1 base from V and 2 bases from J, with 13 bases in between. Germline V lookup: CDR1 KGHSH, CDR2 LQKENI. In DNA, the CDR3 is TGTGCCAGCTCACCACGTTGGACAGAGCACACAGATACGCAGTATTTT. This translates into CASSPRWTEHTDTQYF.

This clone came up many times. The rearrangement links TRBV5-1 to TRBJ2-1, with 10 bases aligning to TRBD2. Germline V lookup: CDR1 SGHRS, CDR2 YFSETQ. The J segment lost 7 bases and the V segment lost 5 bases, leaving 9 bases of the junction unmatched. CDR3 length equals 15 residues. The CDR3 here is CASSPRTSGENEQFF. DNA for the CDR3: TGCGCCAGCAGTCCCCGGACTAGCGGAGAAAATGAGCAGTTCTTC.

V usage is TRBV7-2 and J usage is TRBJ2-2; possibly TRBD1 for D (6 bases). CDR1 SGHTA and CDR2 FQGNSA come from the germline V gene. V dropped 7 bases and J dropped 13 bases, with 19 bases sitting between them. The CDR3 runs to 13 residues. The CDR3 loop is CASTVTGHRGLFF. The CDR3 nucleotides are TGTGCCAGCACCGTTACAGGGCACCGGGGGCTGTTTTTT.

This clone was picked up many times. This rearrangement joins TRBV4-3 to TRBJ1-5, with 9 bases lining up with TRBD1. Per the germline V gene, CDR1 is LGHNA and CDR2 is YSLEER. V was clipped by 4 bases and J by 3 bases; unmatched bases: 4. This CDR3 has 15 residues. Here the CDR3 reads CASSLRQGDNQPQHF. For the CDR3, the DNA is TGCGCCAGCAGCCTCCGACAGGGGGACAATCAGCCCCAGCATTTT.

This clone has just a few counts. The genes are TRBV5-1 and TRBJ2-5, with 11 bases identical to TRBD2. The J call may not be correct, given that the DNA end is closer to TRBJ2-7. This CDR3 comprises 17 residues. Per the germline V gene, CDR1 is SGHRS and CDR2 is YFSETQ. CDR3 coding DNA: TGCGCCAGCAGCGGATCCGGGACTAGCGGAGGAATCTACGAGCAGTACTTC. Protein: CASSGSGTSGGIYEQYF.

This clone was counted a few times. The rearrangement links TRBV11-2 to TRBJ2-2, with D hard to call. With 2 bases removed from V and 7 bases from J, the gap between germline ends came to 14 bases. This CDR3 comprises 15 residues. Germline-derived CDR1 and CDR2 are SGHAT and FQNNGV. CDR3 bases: TGTGCCAGCAGCTTAAGTTCTCGATCGGGCGGGGAGCTGTTTTTT. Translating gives CASSLSSRSGGELFF. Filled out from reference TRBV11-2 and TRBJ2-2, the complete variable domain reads EAGVAQSPRYKIIEKRQSVAFWCNPISGHATLYWYQQILGQGPKLLIQFQNNGVVDDSQLPKDRFSAERLKGVDSTLKIQPAKLEDSAVYLCASSLSSRSGGELFFGEGSRLTVL.

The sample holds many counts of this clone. DNA of the CDR3: TGTGCCAGCAGTTACTCGCCGGGGTCAGAGACCCAGTACTTC. It yields the protein CASSYSPGSETQYF. The chain is built from TRBV6-5 and TRBJ2-5; a possible D gene is TRBD2 (5 bases). From germline, CDR1 is MNHEY and CDR2 SVGAGI. V was pared by 0 bases and J by 4 bases, with 9 bases between. This CDR3 has 14 residues.

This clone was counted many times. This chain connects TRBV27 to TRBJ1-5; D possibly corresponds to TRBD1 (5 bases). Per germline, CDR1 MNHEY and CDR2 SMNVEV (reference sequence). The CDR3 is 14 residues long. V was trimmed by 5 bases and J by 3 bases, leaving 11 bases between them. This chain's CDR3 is CASSPQGYNQPQHF. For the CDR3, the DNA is TGTGCCAGCAGTCCGCAGGGTTACAATCAGCCCCAGCATTTT.

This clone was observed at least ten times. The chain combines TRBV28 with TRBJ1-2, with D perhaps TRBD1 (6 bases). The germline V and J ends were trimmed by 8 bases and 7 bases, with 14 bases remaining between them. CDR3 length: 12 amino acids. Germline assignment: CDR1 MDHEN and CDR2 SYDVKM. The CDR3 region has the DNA TGTGCCAGCGCAACAGGGTATCTTGGCTACACCTTC. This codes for CASATGYLGYTF.

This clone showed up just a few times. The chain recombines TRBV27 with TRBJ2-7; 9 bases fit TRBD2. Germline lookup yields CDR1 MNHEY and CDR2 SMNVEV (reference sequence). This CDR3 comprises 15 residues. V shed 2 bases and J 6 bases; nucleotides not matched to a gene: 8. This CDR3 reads CASSLIAGGPIEQYF. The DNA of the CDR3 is TGTGCCAGCAGTTTAATCGCGGGGGGGCCAATCGAGCAGTACTTC.

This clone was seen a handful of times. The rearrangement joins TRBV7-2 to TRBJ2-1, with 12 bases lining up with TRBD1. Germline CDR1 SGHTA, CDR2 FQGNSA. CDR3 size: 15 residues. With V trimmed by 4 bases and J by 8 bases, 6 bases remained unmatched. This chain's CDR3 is CASSSGQGAGDEQFF. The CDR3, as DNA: TGTGCCAGCAGCTCGGGACAGGGGGCAGGGGATGAGCAGTTCTTC.

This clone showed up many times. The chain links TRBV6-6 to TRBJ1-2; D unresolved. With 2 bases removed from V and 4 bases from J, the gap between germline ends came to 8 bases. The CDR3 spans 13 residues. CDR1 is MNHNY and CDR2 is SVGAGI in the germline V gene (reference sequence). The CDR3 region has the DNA TGTGCCAGCAGTTACAGCCCCTCCTATGGCTACACCTTC. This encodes CASSYSPSYGYTF.

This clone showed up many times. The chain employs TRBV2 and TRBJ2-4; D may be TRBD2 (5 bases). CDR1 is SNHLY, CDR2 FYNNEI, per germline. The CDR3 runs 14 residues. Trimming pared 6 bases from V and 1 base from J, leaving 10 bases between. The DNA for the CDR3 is TGTGCCAGCAGCGCGGTAGCGGCCAAAAACATTCAGTACTTC. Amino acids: CASSAVAAKNIQYF.

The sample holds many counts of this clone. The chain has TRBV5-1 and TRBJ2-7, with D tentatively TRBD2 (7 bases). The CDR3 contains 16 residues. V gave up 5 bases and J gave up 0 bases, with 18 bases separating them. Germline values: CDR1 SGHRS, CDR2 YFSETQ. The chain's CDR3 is CASSSGAGASSYEQYF. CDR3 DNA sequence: TGCGCCAGCAGTTCCGGTGCGGGGGCCAGCTCCTACGAGCAGTACTTC.

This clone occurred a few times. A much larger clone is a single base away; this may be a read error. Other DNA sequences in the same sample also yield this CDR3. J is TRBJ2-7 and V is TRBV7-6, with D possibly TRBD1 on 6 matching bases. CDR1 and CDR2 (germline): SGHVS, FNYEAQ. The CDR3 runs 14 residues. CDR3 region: CASSLEGERGEQYF. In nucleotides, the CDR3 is TGTGCCAGTAGCTTAGAGGGGGAAAGAGGAGAGCAGTACTTC. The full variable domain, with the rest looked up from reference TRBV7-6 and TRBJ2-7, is GAGVSQSPRYKVTKRGQDVALRCDPISGHVSLYWYRQALGQGPEFLTYFNYEAQQDKSGLPNDRFSAERPEGSISTLTIQRTEQRDSAMYRCASSLEGERGEQYFGPGTRLTVT.

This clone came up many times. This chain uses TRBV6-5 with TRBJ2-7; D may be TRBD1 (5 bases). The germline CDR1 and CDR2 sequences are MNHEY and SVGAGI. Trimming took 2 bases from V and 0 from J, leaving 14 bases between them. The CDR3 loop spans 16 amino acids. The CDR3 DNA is TGTGCCAGCAGTTACGGGGCCGGAACAGGCTCCTACGAGCAGTACTTC. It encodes CASSYGAGTGSYEQYF.